This T cell receptor (beta chain) was documented in a study of T cell responses to AZD1222 COVID-19 vaccine. Study-wide results and limits: Reportedly, nearly half of unique spike TCRs recognized epitopes outside B.1.351/B.1.1.7 mutations. Females made up more of the donors, who were largely white British, and clonal diversity may have come out too low.

Second-dose intervals of approximately 4 or approximately 12 weeks were pooled. Sequenced by immunoSEQ multiplex PCR; TCRdb stores in-frame clones only, minus some. Of 150,000 to 200,000 clones listed, approximately 90% are singletons. A word on this clone: The antigen is undetermined.

The CDR3 contains 15 residues. Germline V gives CDR1 MGHRA, CDR2 YSYEKL. V lost 0 bases and J 1 base, leaving 9 bases between the germline ends. The material sequenced was peripheral blood, taken 28 days after the second AZD1222 dose. The origin of this receptor is an adult who received the AZD1222 COVID-19 vaccine. The chain joins TRBV4-1 to TRBJ1-1, with D possibly being TRBD1 (5 bases). CDR3 amino acids: CASSQEPRANTEAFF. CDR3 bases: TGCGCCAGCAGCCAAGAACCCAGGGCGAACACTGAAGCTTTCTTT.